This T cell receptor (beta chain) was retrieved from a study of patients and donors after allogeneic stem cell transplantation. TCRdb recomputed calls from the RT-PCR reads with MiXCR, one row per CDR3 protein. The sample comprises about 72,000 distinct CDR3 sequences, 26% of which are singletons, and approximately 25% rests with the top ten. The CDR3 has 13 residues. After removal of 8 bases from V and 1 base from J, the junction contained 0 bases not matched to a gene. Germline CDR1 reads MNHEY; CDR2 reads SVGEGT. Specimen: blood, either unsorted or a sorted T cell fraction (not recorded which). The chain carries TRBV6-2 or TRBV6-3 and TRBJ2-7; 12 bases are a match to TRBD2. This TCR came from a human donor who was either an allogeneic HSCT recipient or a stem cell or donor lymphocyte infusion donor (not recorded which). It is not recorded whose cells these are; they may come from a transplant donor. This chain's CDR3 is CASGLAGSYEQYF. The DNA of the CDR3 is TGTGCCAGCGGACTAGCGGGGTCCTACGAGCAGTACTTC.